This T cell receptor beta chain was recorded in a study of blood T cell repertoires in COVID-19. V was clipped by 3 bases and J by 8 bases; unmatched bases: 4. Germline CDR1 is SGHTA and CDR2 is FQGNSA. CDR3 size: 14 residues. Repertoires were generated with immunoSEQ multiplex PCR, while TCRdb's copy carries only in-frame clones and drops some. The sample yields a few hundred thousand clones, 90% to 95% seen once. The receptor was derived from a middle-aged woman who had been exposed to COVID-19. V and J are TRBV7-2 and TRBJ2-1, with TRBD1 identical over 10 bases. The specimen sequenced was PBMCs or T cells enriched from blood (not recorded which). The CDR3 DNA sequence: TGTGCCAGCAGCTTGGGACAGGGGAGGCATGAGCAGTTCTTC. Translated: CASSLGQGRHEQFF.